This TCR beta chain was identified in a study of blood T cell repertoires in COVID-19. On the study more broadly: The United States, Italy and Spain were the sources of the acute and convalescent COVID-19 samples.

In the original analysis: Counts of nucleated cells, estimated from reference gene primer amplification, were obtained. Using immunoSEQ multiplex PCR, the repertoire was profiled, and TCRdb retains in-frame clones only, with some absent. V, J and clone size are those of that table, while D and trimming were read from the DNA. The table lists approximately 36,000 clones, around 91% of them singletons. The germline V gene encodes CDR1 SGHVS and CDR2 FQNEAQ. V dropped 5 bases and J dropped 6; count of bases not matched to a gene: 12. The CDR3 has 16 amino acids. This chain uses TRBV7-8 with TRBJ2-1; 8 bases align to TRBD2. Sequenced material: peripheral blood. The TCR sequence derives from a man aged 55 to 69 with active or convalescent COVID-19. CDR3 sequence (DNA): TGTGCCAGCAGCCCAATGACGGGACTAGTGTTCAATGAGCAGTTCTTC. Protein: CASSPMTGLVFNEQFF.